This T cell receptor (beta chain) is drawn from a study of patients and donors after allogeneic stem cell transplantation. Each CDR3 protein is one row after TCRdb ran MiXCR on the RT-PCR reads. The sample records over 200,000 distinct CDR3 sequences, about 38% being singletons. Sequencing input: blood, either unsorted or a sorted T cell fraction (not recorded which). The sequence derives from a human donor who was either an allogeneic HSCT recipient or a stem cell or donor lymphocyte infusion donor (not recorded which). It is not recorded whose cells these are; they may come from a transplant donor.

CDR3 protein: CSARLFRGLSDTQYF. CDR3 DNA: TGCAGTGCTAGACTTTTTAGGGGGCTGTCAGATACGCAGTATTTT. V is TRBV20-1 and J is TRBJ2-3; 7 bases are a match to TRBD1. With 2 bases clipped from V and 4 bases from J, the junction kept 9 bases outside the gene matches. CDR3 length: 15 residues. Germline V CDR1 and CDR2: DFQATT, SNEGSKA (reference sequence).